The 6 T cell receptor beta chains presented below share a single source sample, sequenced in a study of blood T cell repertoires in COVID-19. The data were produced by immunoSEQ multiplex PCR, yet TCRdb's version contains in-frame clones alone and is incomplete. The sample consists of some 300,000 clones, 90% of them appearing once. What was sequenced was PBMCs or T cells enriched from blood (not recorded which). These TCRs come from a woman younger than 45 who had been exposed to COVID-19.

The rearrangement links TRBV7-9 to TRBJ2-7; D is unclear. The length of the CDR3 is 13 residues. The ends were cut back, 1 base at V and 1 base at J, with 5 bases in the middle. Germline loops: CDR1 SEHNR, CDR2 FQNEAQ (reference sequence). CDR3 in amino acids: CASSLDLSYEQYF. The CDR3 DNA sequence: TGTGCCAGCAGCTTAGATCTTTCCTACGAGCAGTACTTC.

V and J are TRBV10-3 and TRBJ2-3; 9 positions agree with TRBD2. CDR1 and CDR2 from the germline V gene are ENHRY and SYGVKD. This CDR3 has 15 amino acids. Trimming removed 6 bases from V and 6 bases from J; junction bases left unmatched: 10. The CDR3 DNA is TGTGCCATCAGCCCCGGGACTAGCTATAGGGATACGCAGTATTTT. It yields the protein CAISPGTSYRDTQYF.

The CDR3, as DNA: TGTGCCAGCAGTTTATCGGCAGGGGCAGACTATGGCTACACCTTC. Residues: CASSLSAGADYGYTF. V is TRBV27 and J is TRBJ1-2, with D possibly TRBD1 on 6 matching bases. Looked up from germline, CDR1 is MNHEY and CDR2 is SMNVEV (reference sequence). V lost 0 bases and J 3 bases, leaving 11 bases between the germline ends. This CDR3 is 15 amino acids long.

The CDR3 DNA reads as TGTGCCAGCAGTGAAGCTGCAGGGTATAGCAATCAGCCCCAGCATTTT. Residues: CASSEAAGYSNQPQHF. This rearrangement joins TRBV6-1 to TRBJ1-5; D is perhaps TRBD1 (5 bases). This CDR3 comprises 16 residues. Germline CDR1 reads MNHNS; CDR2 reads SASEGT. Trimming removed 0 bases at V and 0 bases at J, with 9 bases between.

This clone is a singleton in its sample. In DNA form, the CDR3 reads TGTGCCAGCAGCTGGGGGCTTGCCTGGGGAGCAGATACGCAGTATTTT. Residues: CASSWGLAWGADTQYF. J is TRBJ2-3 and V is TRBV5-5; possible D gene TRBD1, 6 bases. V was clipped by 3 bases and J by 4 bases, with 18 bases between them. CDR3 length equals 16 residues. Germline-derived CDR1 and CDR2 are SGHKS and YYEKEE (reference sequence). The variable domain in full, with the rest retrieved from reference TRBV5-5 and TRBJ2-3, is DAGVTQSPTHLIKTRGQQVTLRCSPISGHKSVSWYQQVLGQGPQFIFQYYEKEERGRGNFPDRFSARQFPNYSSELNVNALLLGDSALYLCASSWGLAWGADTQYFGPGTRLTVL.

This chain uses TRBV3-1 (or the pseudogene TRBV3-2) with TRBJ2-7; 9 bases align to TRBD2. CDR3 size: 17 residues. After removal of 0 bases from V and 3 bases from J, the junction contained 9 bases not matched to a gene. Germline loops: CDR1 LGHDT, CDR2 YNNKEL (reference sequence). CDR3 in DNA: TGTGCCAGCAGCCAAGAATTTTTGGCTAGCGGGAACTACGAGCAGTACTTC. Protein sequence: CASSQEFLASGNYEQYF.